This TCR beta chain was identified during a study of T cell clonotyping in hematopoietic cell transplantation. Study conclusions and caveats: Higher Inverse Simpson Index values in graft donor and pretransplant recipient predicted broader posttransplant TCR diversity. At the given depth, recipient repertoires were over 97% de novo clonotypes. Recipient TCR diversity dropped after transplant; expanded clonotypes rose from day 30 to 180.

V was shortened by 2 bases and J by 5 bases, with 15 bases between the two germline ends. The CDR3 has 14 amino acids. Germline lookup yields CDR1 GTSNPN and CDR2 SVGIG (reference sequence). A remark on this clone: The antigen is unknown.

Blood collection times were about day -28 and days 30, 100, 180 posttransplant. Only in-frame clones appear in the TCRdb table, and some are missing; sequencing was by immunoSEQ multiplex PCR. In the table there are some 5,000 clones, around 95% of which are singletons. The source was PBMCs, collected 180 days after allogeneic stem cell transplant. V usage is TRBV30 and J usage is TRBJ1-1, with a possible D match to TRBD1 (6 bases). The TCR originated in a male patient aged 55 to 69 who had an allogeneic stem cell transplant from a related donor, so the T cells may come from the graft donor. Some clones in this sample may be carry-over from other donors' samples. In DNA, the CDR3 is TGTGCCTGGAGTACCCCGGGGGGCAGGACTGAAGCTTTCTTT. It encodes CAWSTPGGRTEAFF.